What follows describes a single T cell receptor beta chain. This record belongs to a study of T cells in Graves' hyperthyroidism and ophthalmopathy. The CDR3 has 18 residues. The V segment lost 5 bases and the J segment 7 bases; nucleotides outside the gene matches: 16. From germline, CDR1 is MNHNS and CDR2 SASEGT. RNA transcripts gave rise to amplified TCR beta CDR3 regions. When the TCR CDR3 underwent first-round RT-PCR, the HTBI primer set was used. TCRdb redid the calling of the multiplex PCR reads with MiXCR, one entry per CDR3 protein. There are under 400,000 distinct CDR3 sequences in the sample; under 15% occur only once, and 9% to 9.5% lies in the top ten.

The TCR was taken from a woman between 18 and 29 years old with Graves' hyperthyroidism. Sample: blood. The V call is TRBV6-1, the J call TRBJ1-6; 8 nucleotides align to TRBD1. In DNA form, the CDR3 reads TGTGCCAGCAGTTCCAAGTGGGACAGGTTTTCGTCGAATTCACCCCTCCACTTT. Encoded protein: CASSSKWDRFSSNSPLHF.